A single sample gave rise to the 5 T cell receptor beta chains below, sequenced in a study of identical twins. TCRdb fed the 5' RACE reads into MiXCR, producing one record per CDR3 protein. The table shows hundreds of thousands of distinct CDR3 sequences, with around 8.3% occurring only once. The same sample was also used in a study of yellow fever vaccine responses in identical twins.

The specimen was PBMCs. Receptors originate from a woman between 18 and 29 years old in good health.

This clonotype has ten or more counts. The chain uses TRBV28 and TRBJ2-7; 9 bases line up with TRBD1. V dropped 4 bases and J dropped 2; count of bases not matched to a gene: 6. CDR1 and CDR2 from the germline V gene are MDHEN and SYDVKM. The CDR3 is made up of 15 amino acids. CDR3 residues: CASSSTGTGTYEQYF. The CDR3 DNA reads as TGTGCCAGCAGTTCTACCGGGACAGGGACCTACGAGCAGTACTTC.

The genes are TRBV12-3 or TRBV12-4 and TRBJ2-4; no clear D. Trimming cost V 3 bases and J 8 bases, with 14 bases left between them. The CDR3 runs 14 residues. CDR3 amino acids: CASSLAVKLDIQYF. As DNA, the CDR3 is TGTGCCAGCAGTTTGGCCGTCAAACTGGACATTCAGTACTTC.

This clonotype was counted at least ten times. The V and J genes are TRBV11-2 and TRBJ2-2, with D possibly matching TRBD1 (6 bases). Trimming stripped 4 bases from V and 5 bases from J, with 14 bases between. Germline CDR1 is SGHAT and CDR2 is FQNNGV. This CDR3 is built from 15 residues. Here the CDR3 DNA reads TGTGCCAGCAGCTCACGCAGGGGATGGACCGGGGAGCTGTTTTTT. Encoded protein: CASSSRRGWTGELFF.

In its sample, this clonotype was seen a few times. The gene calls are TRBV29-1 and TRBJ2-7, with TRBD1 identical over 9 bases. The CDR3 contains 13 residues. Per the germline V gene, CDR1 is SQVTM and CDR2 is ANQGSEA. The trim removed 6 bases at V and 1 base at J, leaving 4 bases unmatched. This chain's CDR3 is CSVRDRASYEQYF. The CDR3 DNA reads as TGCAGCGTGAGGGACAGGGCTTCCTACGAGCAGTACTTC.

CDR3 residues: CSVTAETQYF. The DNA for the CDR3 is TGCAGTGTAACCGCCGAGACCCAGTACTTC. The V gene is TRBV20-1, the J gene TRBJ2-5; the D is unclear. V gave up 7 bases and J gave up 5 bases, with 8 bases separating them. The germline CDR1 and CDR2 sequences are DFQATT and SNEGSKA (reference sequence). This CDR3 is 10 amino acids long.